The present entry profiles one TCR beta chain with its context. Its specificity is not known. Mouse germline and gene names are used. The read ends 4 residues shy of where the CDR3 ends; the end is completed using the germline J gene. Other DNA sequences from this sample encode an identical CDR3 as well. The CDR3 loop spans 14 amino acids. The germline gives CDR1 FNHDT, CDR2 SITEND (reference sequence). A sort of pooled cutaneous lymph node cells used CD4, CD8alpha, NKG2D, NKG2ACE and other stains. Reverse transcribed after extraction, RNA yielded cDNA as the sequencing template. Some clones are missing from TCRdb's copy, which holds only in-frame ones; the method was immunoSEQ multiplex PCR. This set yields approximately 280,000 clones and no singletons; the top ten hold about 1.2%. These data come from a study of CD8+ T cells in alopecia areata. Study at large: Female C3H/HeJ mice aged roughly 6-10 weeks received skin from spontaneously alopecic C3H/HeJ graft donors aged 6-12 months. Study observations and caveats: Clonality in lesional scalp, especially alopecia totalis/universalis, exceeded that of normal scalp.

The clonotype was recovered from a C3H/HeJ mouse with alopecia areata. For this strain, the MHC haplotype corresponds to H2-k. The chain links TRBV19 to TRBJ2-5, with 10 bases that match TRBD1. Sequenced sample: CD4+ T cells sorted from a lymph node. The covered CDR3 bases are TGTGCCAGCAGCACCGGGACAGGGGTGGAC. Its protein is CASSTGTGVD. The entire CDR3 reads CASSTGTGVDTQYF.